In its sample, the clone carrying this TCR beta chain was seen a few times. TCRdb re-called the RT-PCR reads with MiXCR, one entry per CDR3 protein. The sample yields about 700,000 distinct CDR3 sequences, about 14% seen once. There are 12 residues in the CDR3. Per germline, CDR1 SGHTA and CDR2 FQGNSA. V was shortened by 3 bases and J by 8 bases, with 10 bases between the two germline ends. This TCR derives from a female donor in good health, serving as a healthy control. The chain couples TRBV7-2 to TRBJ1-2, with D unclear. Source material: memory CD4+ T cells from blood. CDR3 protein: CASSLGFGGYTF. CDR3 bases: TGTGCCAGCAGCTTGGGATTCGGGGGCTACACCTTC.